A single sample is the source of the 4 T cell receptor beta chains below, sequenced in a study of T cells in Graves' hyperthyroidism and ophthalmopathy. The source material, RNA transcripts, was used to amplify TCR beta CDR3 regions. The TCR CDR3 was amplified in a first-round RT-PCR using the HTBI primer set. TCRdb reprocessed the multiplex PCR reads with MiXCR, giving one entry per CDR3 protein. This sample has about 380,000 distinct CDR3 sequences, with approximately 17% found just once. The sequenced material came from blood. The origin of the receptors is a man between 18 and 35 years old with Graves' ophthalmopathy.

This clonotype was seen ten or more times. The chain recombines TRBV12-3 or TRBV12-4 with TRBJ2-7; TRBD1 matches 7 bases. With 3 bases clipped from V and 2 bases from J, the junction kept 7 bases outside the gene matches. CDR3 size: 15 residues. The CDR3 bases are TGTGCCAGCAGTTTGACGGGACAGCCTACCTACGAGCAGTACTTC. It translates to CASSLTGQPTYEQYF.

This clonotype was seen a handful of times. The chain couples TRBV20-1 to TRBJ2-6, with D hard to call. Germline CDR1 and CDR2: DFQATT and SNEGSKA (reference sequence). V was cut by 1 base and J by 3 bases, with 1 base left in between. CDR3 length: 12 residues. The CDR3 region is CSARGGANVLTF. The CDR3 region has the DNA TGCAGTGCTAGAGGTGGGGCCAACGTCCTGACTTTC.

V usage is TRBV2 and J usage is TRBJ1-6; the D gene is possibly TRBD1 (5 bases). The CDR3 is 13 residues long. V shed 8 bases and J shed 7 bases, with 12 bases lying between them. The germline V gene encodes CDR1 SNHLY and CDR2 FYNNEI. CDR3 DNA sequence: TGTGCCAGCGTCGGGACGGAAAATTCACCCCTCCACTTT. This sequence encodes CASVGTENSPLHF.

In this sample, this clonotype turned up many times. The chain joins TRBV6-1 to TRBJ2-7, with 11 nucleotides matching TRBD1. The CDR3 loop spans 15 amino acids. The trim removed 4 bases at V and 3 bases at J, leaving 5 bases unmatched. Germline lookup yields CDR1 MNHNS and CDR2 SASEGT. CDR3 residues: CASSGRDRGFYEQYF. The CDR3 DNA reads as TGTGCCAGCAGTGGCCGGGACAGGGGGTTCTACGAGCAGTACTTC.